This T cell receptor (beta chain) was profiled in a study of T cell changes during pregnancy in multiple sclerosis. TCRdb keeps only in-frame clones here, not all; method: immunoSEQ multiplex PCR. The data show some 110,000 clones, with about 93% seen just once and about 1.5% held by the top ten. This TCR was recovered from a female donor with multiple sclerosis, enrolled in a pregnancy study. The specimen comprised peripheral blood, sampled in the third trimester of pregnancy.

This CDR3 reads CASSVGPSAGTGFGTEAFF. The CDR3 region has the DNA TGTGCCAGCAGCGTAGGTCCCTCTGCCGGGACAGGTTTTGGCACTGAAGCTTTCTTT. This chain joins TRBV9 and TRBJ1-1; 8 bases fit TRBD1. The V segment lost 0 bases and the J segment 4 bases; nucleotides outside the gene matches: 17. Germline CDR1 is SGDLS and CDR2 is YYNGEE. The CDR3 has 19 amino acids.